The present entry profiles one TCR beta chain with its context. The antigen is not known. The CDR3 sequence is 17 residues long. J lost 9 bases, V lost 6 bases, and 13 bases had no gene match. CDR1 and CDR2 (germline): LNHDA, SQIVND (reference sequence). The data stem from a study of T cell responses to AZD1222 COVID-19 vaccine. Findings and caveats of the study: Donor demographics were predominantly white British with a female majority; clonal diversity may be underestimated. Seropositive at baseline were only a handful of AZD1222 recipients.

Using immunoSEQ multiplex PCR, the repertoire was profiled, and TCRdb retains in-frame clones only, with some absent. The sample contains roughly 70,000 clones, roughly 84% of which appear only once. Source: peripheral blood, taken on day 0 of AZD1222 vaccination. The chain recombines TRBV19 with TRBJ2-1; 14 bases line up with TRBD2. The origin of this receptor is an adult in good health. As DNA, the CDR3 is TGTGCCAGTAGCTCAACTCGGACTAGCGGGAGGATGGGTGAGCAGTTCTTC. Encoded protein: CASSSTRTSGRMGEQFF.